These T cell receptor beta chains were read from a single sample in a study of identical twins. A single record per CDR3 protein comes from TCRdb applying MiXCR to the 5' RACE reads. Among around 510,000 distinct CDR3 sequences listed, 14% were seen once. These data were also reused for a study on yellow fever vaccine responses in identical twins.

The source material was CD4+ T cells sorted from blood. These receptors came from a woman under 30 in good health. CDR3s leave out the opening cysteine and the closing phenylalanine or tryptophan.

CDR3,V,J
SARDLASGGDEQF,TRBV20-1,TRBJ2-1
ASTRWVEGLTKNIQY,TRBV12-3/TRBV12-4,TRBJ2-4
ASSRVPPNTGELF,TRBV6-1,TRBJ2-2
ASSPGTKAYNEQF,TRBV12-3/TRBV12-4,TRBJ2-1
ASSHPPGLAGGNRRGEQF,TRBV4-1,TRBJ2-1
ASSLRQGTSREQY,TRBV3-1,TRBJ2-7
ASSLSLAGSDTQY,TRBV28,TRBJ2-3
ASRIGLNGPYEQY,TRBV6-1,TRBJ2-7
SARKGANSPLH,TRBV20-1,TRBJ1-6
ASSPIPRTGRETQY,TRBV18,TRBJ2-5
ASSYLGQGANEQF,TRBV6-5,TRBJ2-1
ASSLLVLATDTQY,TRBV5-6,TRBJ2-3
ASSFWDRGRNEQF,TRBV27,TRBJ2-1
ASSPTRTSGSSPYEQY,TRBV11-2,TRBJ2-7
ASSPLGTGTGELF,TRBV7-9,TRBJ2-2
ASSRDSPYNEQF,TRBV27,TRBJ2-1
ASSIAPQKGTEAF,TRBV19,TRBJ1-1
ASSDPGPQETQY,TRBV2,TRBJ2-5
ASLIRVGIQPQH,TRBV6-1,TRBJ1-5
ASSPPRTRPYNEQF,TRBV28,TRBJ2-1
ATSELAGGTDTQY,TRBV24-1,TRBJ2-3
ASSQEPPGQITDTQY,TRBV4-2,TRBJ2-3
ASSYASGRGDTQY,TRBV6-5,TRBJ2-3
SGGQQQETQY,TRBV29-1,TRBJ2-5
ASSSLGLPRRTQY,TRBV7-3,TRBJ2-3
ASSYSRPPLH,TRBV6-2/TRBV6-3,TRBJ1-6
ASSHLAGVYEQY,TRBV6-2/TRBV6-3,TRBJ2-7
ASSQGNPGTQY,TRBV4-3,TRBJ2-5
AISESVGTDTQY,TRBV10-3,TRBJ2-3
ASSLRTLNYEQY,TRBV12-3/TRBV12-4,TRBJ2-7
SARAGTVNTEAF,TRBV20-1,TRBJ1-1
ASSLERTGNPNTEAF,TRBV5-6,TRBJ1-1
ASSAGTGGTDTQY,TRBV25-1,TRBJ2-3
ATSDTRQGAYNEQF,TRBV24-1,TRBJ2-1
ASSWDKAQETQY,TRBV11-2,TRBJ2-5
ASSQDLTGVTLSYEQY,TRBV4-2,TRBJ2-7
ASRGVLGMQETQY,TRBV12-3/TRBV12-4,TRBJ2-5